Presented here are 5 T cell receptor beta chains from one specimen sequenced in a study of CD8+CD57+ T cells in acquired aplastic anemia. TCR beta VDJ and CDR3 profiles were obtained from a genomic DNA template. TCRdb re-analysed the reads in MiXCR, keeping a single row per CDR3 protein. This table has approximately 470,000 distinct CDR3 sequences, approximately 32% appearing once. Patients sequenced had flow cytometry evidence of CD8+CD57+ cell expansion. The sequenced material came from sorted CD4+, CD8+, or CD8+CD57+ T cells (not recorded which) from PBMCs. The origin of the receptors is a human donor with aplastic anemia.

The V and J genes are TRBV9 and TRBJ2-1, with D possibly being TRBD1 (5 bases). In germline, CDR1 is SGDLS, CDR2 YYNGEE. V was trimmed by 4 bases and J by 11 bases, leaving 16 bases between them. CDR3 length equals 13 residues. The CDR3 coding sequence is TGTGCCAGCAGCATTGACAGCCGACCTCAGCAGTTCTTC. Translating it yields CASSIDSRPQQFF. Variable domain in full (rest from reference TRBV9 and TRBJ2-1): DSGVTQTPKHLITATGQRVTLRCSPRSGDLSVYWYQQSLDQGLQFLIQYYNGEERAKGNILERFSAQQFPDLHSELNLSSLELGDSALYFCASSIDSRPQQFFGPGTRLTVL.

The chain is built from TRBV10-3 and TRBJ1-5, with D possibly matching TRBD1 (6 bases). The germline V and J ends were trimmed by 0 bases and 5 bases, with 11 bases remaining between them. The germline V gene encodes CDR1 ENHRY and CDR2 SYGVKD. The CDR3 length is 15 residues. DNA for the CDR3: TGTGCCATCAGTGAGTCGATCAGGGGCGATCAGCCCCAGCATTTT. Amino acids: CAISESIRGDQPQHF.

In this sample, this clonotype turned up a few times. The V and J genes are TRBV19 and TRBJ2-1, with 8 bases matching TRBD2. The germline gives CDR1 LNHDA, CDR2 SQIVND (reference sequence). V was clipped by 9 bases and J by 4 bases; unmatched bases: 11. The CDR3 sequence is 15 residues long. The CDR3 protein is CASSSGLASYNEQFF. The DNA for the CDR3 is TGTGCCAGCAGCTCCGGACTAGCCTCATACAATGAGCAGTTCTTC.

V is TRBV3-1 and J is TRBJ1-1; D unclear. The CDR3 loop spans 12 amino acids. Germline-derived CDR1 and CDR2 are LGHDT and YNNKEL (reference sequence). The germline V and J ends were trimmed by 1 base and 5 bases, with 5 bases remaining between them. The CDR3 region has the DNA TGTGCCAGCAGCCAAGCAGGAACTGAAGCTTTCTTT. Protein product: CASSQAGTEAFF.

This clonotype was found many times. The CDR3 spells CASSISGNTIYF. The CDR3, as DNA: TGTGCCAGTAGTATATCGGGGAACACCATATATTTT. V is TRBV19 and J is TRBJ1-3; unclear D gene. This CDR3 is 12 amino acids long. Germline V lookup: CDR1 LNHDA, CDR2 SQIVND (reference sequence). The germline V and J ends were trimmed by 2 bases and 7 bases, with 6 bases remaining between them.